Below, one T cell receptor beta chain is given with its context. In the source study's methods: Reference gene primers were amplified, and this amplification served to estimate nucleated cell counts. Only in-frame clones appear in the TCRdb table, and some are missing; sequencing was by immunoSEQ multiplex PCR. That table gives V, J and clone size, and the DNA gave D and trimming. The data hold about 210,000 clones, with roughly 85% observed a single time. The sample originates from a study of blood T cell repertoires in COVID-19. Study-level information: Spain, Italy and the United States supplied samples that represented acute and convalescent COVID-19. In each case, the material was cDNA or gDNA derived from T cells, B-cell-depleted T cells, or PBMCs.

Germline CDR1 is MNHEY and CDR2 is SVGEGT. The CDR3 length is 12 residues. V was trimmed by 5 bases and J by 5 bases, leaving 7 bases between them. The source material was peripheral blood. This sequence originates from a man in his fifties with COVID-19, enrolled during active disease. This rearrangement joins TRBV6-2 or TRBV6-3 to TRBJ2-1, with D maybe TRBD1 (6 bases). The CDR3 protein is CASSTGNNEQFF. The CDR3 coding sequence is TGTGCCAGCAGTACAGGGAACAATGAGCAGTTCTTC.